These T cell receptor beta chains were read from a single sample in a study of siplizumab effects on memory and regulatory T cells. Profiling relied on immunoSEQ multiplex PCR, and the TCRdb table lists in-frame clones only, not all of them. The sample has 100,000 or so clones, about 92% seen once; the top ten hold around 0.73%. Sequenced material: Tregs sorted from blood. The receptor set was obtained from a human donor in good health. Both conserved end residues are part of each CDR3. The D gene is left open where the match is weak. Expanded clones are given a class, and other clones once, few, many or no size at all.

j_call cdr3_length v_call clone_size d_call cdr3_nt cdr3_aa
TRBJ2-1 17 TRBV7-3 - - TGTGCCAGCAGCTTAACTACGGCAGGGCCCTATAACAATGAGCAGTTCTTC CASSLTTAGPYNNEQFF
TRBJ2-5 15 TRBV5-1 - TRBD2 TGCGCCAGCAGCTTGACGGGAGGGAGGGGAGAGACCCAGTACTTC CASSLTGGRGETQYF
TRBJ2-1 15 TRBV5-1 few TRBD2 TGCGCCAGCAGCTTGGAGGGGACTAGCGGGAGTAGTCACTTCTTC CASSLEGTSGSSHFF
TRBJ1-3 16 TRBV19 - - TGTGCCAGTAGTCGCTCACAGGGCCTCTCTGGAAACACCATATATTTT CASSRSQGLSGNTIYF
TRBJ2-2 14 TRBV30 - - TGTGCCTTGGACACAGGGTGGAACACCGGGGAGCTGTTTTTT CALDTGWNTGELFF
TRBJ2-1 14 TRBV15 - - TGTGCCACCAGCGTCGGGAGCTCCTACAATGAGCAGTTCTTC CATSVGSSYNEQFF
TRBJ2-2 13 TRBV7-3 - - TGTGCCAGCAGCGTTATACACACCGGGGAGCTGTTTTTT CASSVIHTGELFF
TRBJ2-2 17 TRBV5-5 once TRBD1 TGTGCCAGCAGCCCCCTAGGGGGACAGGGCCACACCGGGGAGCTGTTTTTT CASSPLGGQGHTGELFF
TRBJ2-7 14 TRBV2 - - TGTGCCAGCATCATGGGACCATCTCGCGGCTGGCAGTACTTC CASIMGPSRGWQYF
TRBJ2-3 14 TRBV6-1 - TRBD2 TGTGCCAGCAGACTAGCGGATAGCACAGATACGCAGTATTTT CASRLADSTDTQYF
TRBJ1-1 14 TRBV9 - - TGTGCCAGCAGCCCGGGGAGGATGAACACTGAAGCTTTCTTT CASSPGRMNTEAFF
TRBJ1-4 15 TRBV5-4 - - TGTGCCAGCAGCTGGGGCCGGGGGCCTAATGAAAAACTGTTTTTT CASSWGRGPNEKLFF
TRBJ2-1 16 TRBV27 - TRBD2 TGTGCCAGCAGTTGGCTAGCGGGAGTGTCGCGCAATGAGCAGTTCTTC CASSWLAGVSRNEQFF
TRBJ1-5 15 TRBV28 - - TGTGCCAGCAGAGAAGAAGGACGGAGCAATCAGCCCCAGCATTTT CASREEGRSNQPQHF
TRBJ2-1 14 TRBV14 - - TGTGCCAGCAGCCCCCTACCTAGAACCGGCGAGCAGTTCTTC CASSPLPRTGEQFF
TRBJ1-3 15 TRBV7-3 - TRBD1 TGTGCCAGCAGCCTCGACAGGGGGCCTGGAAACACCATATATTTT CASSLDRGPGNTIYF
TRBJ1-3 13 TRBV7-9 - - TGTGCCAGCAGCCCAGGGCCTGGAAACACCATATATTTT CASSPGPGNTIYF
TRBJ1-6 15 TRBV13 - - TGTGCCATCCCCCTAATTCGTCAGTCTAATTCACCCCTCCACTTT CAIPLIRQSNSPLHF